The next 32 T cell receptor beta chains were all read from a single sample in a study of shared T cell receptors in the human thymus. TCRdb keeps only in-frame clones here, not all; method: immunoSEQ multiplex PCR. The data contain some 760,000 clones, approximately 85% of them seen just once; the ten biggest clones take up over 0.008%. This same sample was also part of a study on human thymus T cells.

Sequenced sample: thymocytes. The source of these receptors is a girl under three years old with a congenital heart defect.

This clone occurred once. This chain uses TRBV11-1 with TRBJ1-2; D ambiguous. The germline gives CDR1 SGHAT, CDR2 FQDESV (reference sequence). This CDR3 has 14 residues. Deletions cut 5 bases from V and 4 bases from J, with 14 bases between. CDR3 region: CASSERFAAYGYTF. CDR3 nucleotide sequence: TGTGCCAGCAGCGAAAGGTTTGCGGCCTATGGCTACACCTTC.

V and J are TRBV18 and TRBJ1-1; perhaps TRBD1 as D (6 bases). Trimming removed 1 base from V and 3 bases from J, with 12 bases in between. The germline CDR1 and CDR2 sequences are KGHSH and LQKENI. This CDR3 spans 15 amino acids. The CDR3 nucleotides read TGTGCCAGCTCACCACGGGGTCCAGGGGACACTGAAGCTTTCTTT. As protein: CASSPRGPGDTEAFF.

The V call is TRBV7-2, the J call TRBJ2-7, with TRBD2 identical over 11 bases. CDR1 is SGHTA and CDR2 is FQGNSA in the germline V gene. The J segment lost 0 bases and the V segment lost 5 bases, leaving 9 bases of the junction unmatched. This CDR3 has 17 amino acids. CDR3 loop: CASSAIGTSGSSYEQYF. In DNA form, the CDR3 reads TGTGCCAGCAGCGCAATTGGGACTAGCGGAAGCTCCTACGAGCAGTACTTC.

The rearrangement links TRBV9 to TRBJ2-5; D is uncertain. V was cut by 0 bases and J by 5 bases, with 5 bases left in between. From germline, CDR1 is SGDLS and CDR2 YYNGEE. CDR3 length: 12 amino acids. This CDR3 is CASSVGAETQYF. CDR3 coding DNA: TGTGCCAGCAGCGTAGGAGCGGAGACCCAGTACTTC.

The chain combines TRBV30 with TRBJ1-6, with 7 nucleotides matching TRBD1. The junction had 5 bases not matched to a gene; V was cut back by 0 bases and J by 0 bases. Germline assignment: CDR1 GTSNPN and CDR2 SVGIG (reference sequence). This CDR3 contains 17 residues. The CDR3 coding sequence is TGTGCCTGGAGTGTACAGGGGCCGAGCTCCTATAATTCACCCCTCCACTTT. It specifies CAWSVQGPSSYNSPLHF. The full variable domain, its missing parts supplied by reference TRBV30 and TRBJ1-6, is SQTIHQWPATLVQPVGSPLSLECTVEGTSNPNLYWYRQAAGRGLQLLFYSVGIGQISSEVPQNLSASRPQDRQFILSSKKLLLSDSGFYLCAWSVQGPSSYNSPLHFGNGTRLTVT.

The CDR3 DNA reads as TGTGCCAGCAGTCGGGACAGTGGCTACGAGCAGTACTTC. As protein: CASSRDSGYEQYF. The gene calls are TRBV28 and TRBJ2-7, with 7 bases matching TRBD1. The CDR3 extends over 13 amino acids. The junction had 4 bases not matched to a gene; V was cut back by 5 bases and J by 3 bases. CDR1 is MDHEN, CDR2 SYDVKM, per germline.

The rearrangement uses TRBV11-2 and TRBJ1-2, with TRBD1 as a possible D gene (5 bases). Germline V lookup: CDR1 SGHAT, CDR2 FQNNGV. CDR3 length equals 15 residues. Trimming stripped 8 bases from V and 2 bases from J, with 18 bases between. In nucleotides, the CDR3 is TGTGCCAGCCGCCCGATTGCACAGGCCAACTATGGCTACACCTTC. It encodes CASRPIAQANYGYTF. Variable domain in full (rest from reference TRBV11-2 and TRBJ1-2): EAGVAQSPRYKIIEKRQSVAFWCNPISGHATLYWYQQILGQGPKLLIQFQNNGVVDDSQLPKDRFSAERLKGVDSTLKIQPAKLEDSAVYLCASRPIAQANYGYTFGSGTRLTVV.

The rearrangement uses TRBV14 and TRBJ2-5; no reliable D call. Looked up from germline, CDR1 is SGHDN and CDR2 is FVKESK. CDR3 length: 18 residues. Trimming shortened V by 4 bases and J by 0 bases, and 21 bases separated the two germline ends. CDR3 DNA: TGTGCCAGCAGCCCTTTTGAAGAGGCTACCCAGTACCAAGAGACCCAGTACTTC. It is translated as CASSPFEEATQYQETQYF.

The table lists this clone with a count of one. The chain carries TRBV13 and TRBJ2-1; 8 bases agree with TRBD1. This CDR3 region has 17 residues. The trim removed 5 bases at V and 2 bases at J, leaving 11 bases unmatched. Germline assignment: CDR1 PRHDT and CDR2 FYEKMQ (reference sequence). The CDR3 sequence is CASSPTLRQGPYNEQFF. The CDR3 DNA sequence: TGTGCCAGCAGCCCGACCTTGAGACAGGGGCCCTACAATGAGCAGTTCTTC.

This chain connects TRBV7-2 to TRBJ2-1, with 10 bases aligning to TRBD1. CDR1 and CDR2 from the germline V gene are SGHTA and FQGNSA. The V gene end was trimmed by 5 bases and the J gene end by 4 bases; junction bases not matched to a gene: 2. This CDR3 contains 14 residues. The CDR3 nucleotides are TGTGCCAGCAGCCCGGGACAGGGGTACAATGAGCAGTTCTTC. This gives the protein CASSPGQGYNEQFF.

The CDR3: CASSSRDSPDGEQFF. For the CDR3, the DNA is TGTGCCAGCAGCTCCAGGGACAGCCCGGACGGTGAGCAGTTCTTC. The chain employs TRBV9 and TRBJ2-1, with 7 positions matching TRBD1. Germline-derived CDR1 and CDR2 are SGDLS and YYNGEE. V gave up 4 bases and J gave up 9 bases; unmatched junction bases: 13. The CDR3 sequence is 15 residues long.

The CDR3 bases are TGCGCCAGCAGCCAAGGAGTCCAGGGGCGGACTTGTGGATCACCCCTCCACTTT. Its protein product is CASSQGVQGRTCGSPLHF. The chain recombines TRBV4-3 with TRBJ1-6; TRBD1 is a possible D gene (6 bases). The ends were cut back, 1 base at V and 10 bases at J, with 23 bases in the middle. Germline values: CDR1 LGHNA, CDR2 YSLEER. The CDR3 is 18 residues long.

This rearrangement joins TRBV10-3 to TRBJ1-6, with D possibly being TRBD1 (5 bases). From germline, CDR1 is ENHRY and CDR2 SYGVKD. The CDR3 runs to 14 residues. V shed 4 bases and J shed 9 bases, with 13 bases lying between them. CDR3 residues: CAISVRWRGSPLHF. The CDR3 region has the DNA TGTGCCATCAGTGTCAGGTGGAGGGGTTCACCCCTCCACTTT.

The gene calls are TRBV7-6 and TRBJ1-2; D possibly corresponds to TRBD1 (5 bases). The germline gives CDR1 SGHVS, CDR2 FNYEAQ. V was trimmed by 1 base and J by 7 bases, leaving 25 bases between them. The CDR3 extends over 18 amino acids. CDR3: CASSLERRKGTGSVGYTF. The CDR3 nucleotides read TGTGCCAGCAGCTTAGAACGTCGGAAAGGGACTGGATCGGTTGGCTACACCTTC.

The chain recombines TRBV11-2 with TRBJ2-3; TRBD2 is a possible D gene (5 bases). Germline V lookup: CDR1 SGHAT, CDR2 FQNNGV. The V end lost 1 base, the J end lost 0 bases, and 14 bases lay between the germline ends. This CDR3 has 17 amino acids. The CDR3 loop reads CASSLVRGKISTDTQYF. As DNA, the CDR3 is TGTGCCAGCAGCTTAGTACGAGGGAAGATTAGCACAGATACGCAGTATTTT.

The rearrangement links TRBV5-4 to TRBJ1-1, with 7 bases identical to TRBD1. The CDR3 length is 13 residues. Germline V gene sequence: CDR1 SGHNT, CDR2 YYREEE (reference sequence). V shed 4 bases, J shed 3 bases, and the junction held 3 bases outside the gene matches. The CDR3 bases are TGTGCCAGCAGCCGCGACAGGGACACTGAAGCTTTCTTT. Residues: CASSRDRDTEAFF.

The chain couples TRBV6-5 to TRBJ1-5; perhaps TRBD1 as D (6 bases). CDR3 size: 14 residues. Germline assignment: CDR1 MNHEY and CDR2 SVGAGI. The V end was cut by 6 bases, the J end by 5 bases, with 14 bases between. Written as DNA, the CDR3 is TGTGCCAGCAGCCCGACAGGTGGGTATCAGCCCCAGCATTTT. Translation: CASSPTGGYQPQHF.

V and J are TRBV28 and TRBJ2-7; 8 nucleotides match TRBD1. Per germline, CDR1 MDHEN and CDR2 SYDVKM. CDR3 length: 16 amino acids. The V segment lost 3 bases and the J segment 3 bases; nucleotides outside the gene matches: 10. The CDR3 here is CASSLYPGQVSYEQYF. CDR3 in DNA: TGTGCCAGCAGTTTGTACCCGGGACAGGTTAGCTACGAGCAGTACTTC.

V and J are TRBV7-2 and TRBJ1-2; TRBD1 agrees at 8 bases. V lost 5 bases, J lost 5 bases, and 19 bases stayed unmatched. CDR3 size: 18 residues. Germline V lookup: CDR1 SGHTA, CDR2 FQGNSA. In DNA form, the CDR3 reads TGTGCCAGCAGCCGTACCGGGACAGGATCTTTTTTTTTGTATGGCTACACCTTC. This sequence encodes CASSRTGTGSFFLYGYTF.

This clone appeared a few times. V is TRBV4-1 and J is TRBJ1-1; 11 bases agree with TRBD1. J lost 3 bases, V lost 3 bases, and 15 bases had no gene match. The germline V gene has CDR1 MGHRA and CDR2 YSYEKL. There are 19 residues in the CDR3. CDR3: CASSHHPGQGDAQDTEAFF. The CDR3 DNA reads as TGCGCCAGCAGCCACCATCCGGGACAGGGGGATGCTCAGGACACTGAAGCTTTCTTT.

The chain is built from TRBV4-1 and TRBJ1-2; unclear D gene. This CDR3 has 15 residues. The V end was cut by 4 bases, the J end by 2 bases, with 14 bases between. From germline, CDR1 is MGHRA and CDR2 YSYEKL. DNA for the CDR3: TGCGCCAGCAGCCCCCGGGCGGGCCAGAACTATGGCTACACCTTC. Protein: CASSPRAGQNYGYTF.

The chain recombines TRBV5-4 with TRBJ1-1; no clear D. Germline V gene sequence: CDR1 SGHNT, CDR2 YYREEE (reference sequence). Trimming left V 10 bases short and J 7 bases short, with 23 bases between. The CDR3 has 14 residues. The CDR3 region has the DNA TGTGCCTGCCCTGGCGGCGAGGTGGGGAGTGAAGCTTTCTTT. It codes for CACPGGEVGSEAFF.

V gene TRBV7-6 combines with J gene TRBJ1-2, with 8 bases lining up with TRBD1. Germline CDR1 SGHVS, CDR2 FNYEAQ. CDR3 size: 15 residues. Trimming removed 4 bases from V and 4 bases from J; junction bases left unmatched: 8. The CDR3 sequence is CASSSRQGRFYGYTF. The CDR3 coding sequence is TGTGCCAGCAGCTCCCGACAGGGGCGATTCTATGGCTACACCTTC. Supplemented by reference TRBV7-6 and TRBJ1-2, the full variable domain reads GAGVSQSPRYKVTKRGQDVALRCDPISGHVSLYWYRQALGQGPEFLTYFNYEAQQDKSGLPNDRFSAERPEGSISTLTIQRTEQRDSAMYRCASSSRQGRFYGYTFGSGTRLTVV.

The chain recombines TRBV6-1 with TRBJ1-5; D is uncertain. Germline-derived CDR1 and CDR2 are MNHNS and SASEGT. V was trimmed by 3 bases and J by 2 bases, leaving 11 bases between them. The CDR3 is 15 residues long. CDR3 DNA: TGTGCCAGCAGTGACCCCGGCCGGGGCAATCAGCCCCAGCATTTT. Its protein is CASSDPGRGNQPQHF.

This clone has only one observation. V usage is TRBV15 and J usage is TRBJ2-1; D may be TRBD2 (7 bases). Germline V gene lookup returns CDR1 LNHNV and CDR2 YYDKDF (reference sequence). The CDR3 runs to 18 residues. Trimming pared 0 bases from V and 5 bases from J, leaving 20 bases between. CDR3: CATSREFGGGHPNNEQFF. DNA for the CDR3: TGTGCCACCAGCAGAGAATTCGGCGGGGGCCACCCCAACAATGAGCAGTTCTTC.

This clone appeared once. This chain connects TRBV5-1 to TRBJ1-2, with 8 bases aligning to TRBD1. There are 13 residues in the CDR3. Germline CDR1 reads SGHRS; CDR2 reads YFSETQ. The V gene end was trimmed by 2 bases and the J gene end by 4 bases; junction bases not matched to a gene: 1. Here the CDR3 reads CASSFTGGYGYTF. The CDR3 bases are TGCGCCAGCAGCTTTACAGGGGGCTATGGCTACACCTTC.

This chain joins TRBV4-1 and TRBJ1-1; TRBD1 matches 7 bases. Germline V gene data show CDR1 as MGHRA and CDR2 as YSYEKL. V shed 1 base and J 1 base; nucleotides not matched to a gene: 21. CDR3 length: 21 amino acids. The CDR3 loop reads CASSQGPGCQARGTPNTEAFF. Here the CDR3 DNA reads TGCGCCAGCAGCCAAGGTCCGGGGTGTCAAGCCAGGGGGACCCCGAACACTGAAGCTTTCTTT.

The chain is built from TRBV14 and TRBJ1-3; D ambiguous. CDR1 is SGHDN and CDR2 is FVKESK in the germline V gene. The V and J ends lost 4 bases and 0 bases respectively, with 13 bases between them. CDR3 length: 16 residues. CDR3 sequence reads: CASSPPEESSGNTIYF. CDR3 in DNA: TGTGCCAGCAGCCCTCCGGAGGAGAGCTCTGGAAACACCATATATTTT.

The chain is built from TRBV4-1 and TRBJ1-3; 8 bases map to TRBD1. The ends lost 1 base at V and 4 bases at J; junction bases unmatched: 9. The CDR3 loop spans 17 amino acids. CDR1 MGHRA and CDR2 YSYEKL come from the germline V gene. CDR3 DNA: TGCGCCAGCAGCCAAGTAGGGTACAGGGGGAAGGGAAACACCATATATTTT. Protein: CASSQVGYRGKGNTIYF.

This rearrangement joins TRBV27 to TRBJ1-2, with 7 positions matching TRBD1. V was pared by 5 bases and J by 4 bases, with 13 bases of the junction left unmatched. The CDR3 is made up of 16 amino acids. The germline gives CDR1 MNHEY, CDR2 SMNVEV (reference sequence). CDR3 DNA: TGTGCCAGCAGTGAGAGACAGGGAAAGATGAGCTATGGCTACACCTTC. This sequence encodes CASSERQGKMSYGYTF.

The chain carries TRBV7-9 and TRBJ1-5, with unresolved D. The CDR3 is 15 residues long. Trimming removed 2 bases at V and 6 bases at J, with 14 bases between. From germline, CDR1 is SEHNR and CDR2 FQNEAQ (reference sequence). CDR3 sequence (DNA): TGTGCCAGCAGCTTATCCAGAACTAGGACTCAGCCCCAGCATTTT. It translates to CASSLSRTRTQPQHF.

The V gene is TRBV10-3, the J gene TRBJ1-1, with D tentatively TRBD1 (6 bases). The V gene lost 9 bases and the J gene lost 5 bases, with 13 bases spanning the gap. The germline V gene encodes CDR1 ENHRY and CDR2 SYGVKD. The CDR3 contains 12 residues. For the CDR3, the DNA is TGTGCCATAGGGGGGGGAATGACTGAAGCTTTCTTT. Amino acid sequence: CAIGGGMTEAFF.